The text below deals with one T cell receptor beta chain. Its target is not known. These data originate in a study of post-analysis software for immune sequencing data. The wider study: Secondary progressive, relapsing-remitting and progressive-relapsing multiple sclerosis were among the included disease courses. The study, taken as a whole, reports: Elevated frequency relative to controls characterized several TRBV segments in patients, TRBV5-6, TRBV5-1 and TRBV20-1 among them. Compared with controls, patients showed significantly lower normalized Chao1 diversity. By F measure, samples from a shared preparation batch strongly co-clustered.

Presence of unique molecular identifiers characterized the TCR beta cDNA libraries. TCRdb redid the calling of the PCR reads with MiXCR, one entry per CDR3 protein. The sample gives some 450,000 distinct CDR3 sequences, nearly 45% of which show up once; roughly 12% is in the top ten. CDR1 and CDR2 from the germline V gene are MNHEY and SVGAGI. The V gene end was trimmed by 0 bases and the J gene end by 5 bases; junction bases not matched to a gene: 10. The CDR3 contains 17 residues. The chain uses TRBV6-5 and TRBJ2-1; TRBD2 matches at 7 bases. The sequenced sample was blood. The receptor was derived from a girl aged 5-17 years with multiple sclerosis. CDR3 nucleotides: TGTGCCAGCAGTTACTCGGTGGCAGCGGGATTTCACAATGAGCAGTTCTTC. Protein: CASSYSVAAGFHNEQFF.